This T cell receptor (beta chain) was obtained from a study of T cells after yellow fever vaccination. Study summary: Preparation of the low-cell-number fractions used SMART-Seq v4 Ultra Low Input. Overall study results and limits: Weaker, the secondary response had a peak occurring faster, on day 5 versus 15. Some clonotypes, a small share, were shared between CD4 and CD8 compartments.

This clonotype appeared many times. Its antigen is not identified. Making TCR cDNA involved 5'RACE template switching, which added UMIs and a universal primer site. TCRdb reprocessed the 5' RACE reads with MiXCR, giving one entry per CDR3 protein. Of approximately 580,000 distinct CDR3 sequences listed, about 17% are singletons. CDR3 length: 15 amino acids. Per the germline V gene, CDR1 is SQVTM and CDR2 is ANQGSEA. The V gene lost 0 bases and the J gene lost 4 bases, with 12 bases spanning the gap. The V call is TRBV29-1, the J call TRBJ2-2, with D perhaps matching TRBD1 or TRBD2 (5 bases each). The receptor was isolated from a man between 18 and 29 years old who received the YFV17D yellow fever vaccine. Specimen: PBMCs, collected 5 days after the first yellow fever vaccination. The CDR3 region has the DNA TGCAGCGTTGAAGATCTAGCAGGGAGCACCGGGGAGCTGTTTTTT. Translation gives CSVEDLAGSTGELFF.